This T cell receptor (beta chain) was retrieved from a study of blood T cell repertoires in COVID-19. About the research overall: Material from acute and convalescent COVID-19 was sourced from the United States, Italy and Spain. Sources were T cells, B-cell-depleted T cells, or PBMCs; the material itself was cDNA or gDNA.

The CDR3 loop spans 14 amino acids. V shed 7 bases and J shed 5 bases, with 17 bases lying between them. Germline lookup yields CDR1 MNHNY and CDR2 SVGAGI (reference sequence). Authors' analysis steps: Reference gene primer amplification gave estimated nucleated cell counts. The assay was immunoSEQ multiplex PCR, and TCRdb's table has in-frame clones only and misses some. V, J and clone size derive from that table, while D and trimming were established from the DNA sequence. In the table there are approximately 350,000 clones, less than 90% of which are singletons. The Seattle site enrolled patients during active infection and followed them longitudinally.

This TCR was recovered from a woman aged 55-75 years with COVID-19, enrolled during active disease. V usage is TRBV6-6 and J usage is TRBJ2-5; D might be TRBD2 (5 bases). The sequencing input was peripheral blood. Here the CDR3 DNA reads TGTGCCAGCACTGGTGCGGGTCCAAGGGAGACCCAGTACTTC. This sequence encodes CASTGAGPRETQYF.